This TCR beta chain originates from a study of T cell responses to AZD1222 COVID-19 vaccine. Trimming took 6 bases from V and 0 from J, leaving 23 bases between them. The germline V gene has CDR1 MGHDK and CDR2 SYGVNS. CDR3 length: 18 amino acids. Here immunoSEQ multiplex PCR was the method, and the copy in TCRdb shows in-frame clones only, minus some. The sample yields under 150,000 clones, less than 95% seen once. This clone was counted once. Its target is not known. Broader study findings: The study found vaccine-associated CD4 TCRs spanning spike, dominant at 160-218 and 743-854. Clonal diversity was possibly underestimated; the donors were predominantly white British and more often female. Without day 14 samples, only post-peak T cell repertoires were studied.

This chain joins TRBV25-1 and TRBJ2-5, with unresolved D. The receptor was isolated from an adult in good health. The sample consisted of peripheral blood, taken on day 0 of AZD1222 vaccination. CDR3 loop: CASSPLVPARTDQETQYF. CDR3 bases: TGTGCCAGCAGCCCTCTCGTCCCGGCTAGAACCGACCAAGAGACCCAGTACTTC.